This T cell receptor (beta chain) was recorded in a study of T cells in Graves' hyperthyroidism and ophthalmopathy. As for the study in general: The authors collected peripheral blood at initial diagnosis, before any treatment. Study-wide results and limits: Within blood appeared most thyroid clonotypes that had expanded above 0.001.

The length of the CDR3 is 12 residues. CDR1 is SGHAT and CDR2 is FQDESV in the germline V gene (reference sequence). V dropped 4 bases and J dropped 10 bases, with 13 bases sitting between them. At least 3 on the Clinical Activity Score was recorded for ophthalmopathy patients, who also had NOSPECS grade at least 4 and duration under 3 months. Uncontrolled infection, other autoimmune disease, pregnancy or lactation excluded patients. TCR beta CDR3 sequences were amplified from RNA transcripts. First-round RT-PCR of the TCR CDR3 relied on the HTBI primer set. TCRdb ran MiXCR on the multiplex PCR reads and lists one entry per CDR3 protein. The table lists approximately 400,000 distinct CDR3 sequences, around a sixth of them singletons. Details on this clonotype: Its antigen is still unknown. A clone one base away is much larger, so this may be a read error.

V usage is TRBV11-1 and J usage is TRBJ2-5; D gene ambiguous. Sequencing input: blood. The source of this sequence is a man younger than 35 with Graves' ophthalmopathy. CDR3 DNA sequence: TGTGCCAGCAGCTACGACGTGGGGATCCAGTACTTC. Protein sequence: CASSYDVGIQYF.